This is a list of T cell receptor beta chains from one sample in a study of T cells of healthy individuals. TCRdb analysed the 5' RACE reads with MiXCR anew, one entry per CDR3 protein. The profile covers about 53,000 distinct CDR3 sequences, with roughly 14% appearing a single time and roughly 16% taken by the ten largest. The source is a human donor in good health. Both conserved end residues are part of each CDR3. D genes are given only for firm matches. The size entry is marked missing in some rows and otherwise reads once, few, many or a size class.

V gene	D gene	clone size	J gene	CDR3 DNA	CDR3 protein
TRBV7-2	.	few	TRBJ2-7	TGTGCCAGCAGCCCGGGGTTTCCCTACGAGCAGTACTTC	CASSPGFPYEQYF
TRBV20-1	.	many	TRBJ2-5	TGCAGTGCTAGAGACCCGGGTAAAGAGACCCAGTACTTC	CSARDPGKETQYF
TRBV9	.	few	TRBJ2-7	TGTGCCAGCAGCGTATCCGCCTACGAGCAGTACTTC	CASSVSAYEQYF
TRBV24-1	.	few	TRBJ1-2	TGTGCCACCAGTGATGAAGCTTACTATGGCTACACCTTC	CATSDEAYYGYTF
TRBV5-6	TRBD2	many	TRBJ2-5	TGTGCCAGCAGCTTGATCGGGAGGGCCGAAGAGACCCAGTACTTC	CASSLIGRAEETQYF
TRBV19	.	many	TRBJ1-3	TGTGCCAGTACGGGATTCCGATTCGGGAACACCATATATTTT	CASTGFRFGNTIYF
TRBV12-5	.	.	TRBJ2-1	TGTGCTAGTGGTTTGGTAGTATGGGGAGTAGCCCCAGGCTCCTACAATGAGCAGTTCTTC	CASGLVVWGVAPGSYNEQFF
TRBV4-1	.	.	TRBJ1-2	TGCGCCAGCAGCCAAGGGGGCCAGGGCGGTGGCTACACCTTC	CASSQGGQGGGYTF
TRBV11-2	TRBD2	.	TRBJ2-3	TGTGCCAGCAGCACGGGACTAGTCGCAGATACGCAGTATTTT	CASSTGLVADTQYF
TRBV29-1	.	.	TRBJ2-3	TGCAGCTCCCGGGGTGCTGGCACAGATACGCAGTATTTT	CSSRGAGTDTQYF